One sample yielded the 2 T cell receptor beta chains listed below, sequenced in a study of OX40 agonist ivuxolimab in advanced cancers. Some clones are missing from TCRdb's copy, which holds only in-frame ones; the method was immunoSEQ multiplex PCR. The table shows under 20,000 clones, with around 78% occurring only once. The sample was CD4+ or CD8+ T cells sorted from blood, taken in a trial of the OX40 agonist ivuxolimab. The receptors were sampled from an adult with an advanced solid tumor such as melanoma, head and neck, liver or kidney cancer.

The chain combines TRBV5-8 with TRBJ2-1; no clear D. CDR1 SGHTS and CDR2 YDEGEE come from the germline V gene. Trimming took off 0 bases at V and 7 bases at J, with 11 bases between the two ends. The CDR3 runs to 14 residues. The CDR3 DNA is TGTGCCAGCAGCTTGGCGTTGGCCACAAATGAGCAGTTCTTC. The encoded protein is CASSLALATNEQFF.

The V call is TRBV7-2, the J call TRBJ2-1; 8 bases map to TRBD1. The CDR3 is 15 residues long. Losses at the gene ends were 6 bases for V and 9 bases for J; bases not matched to a gene: 13. The germline V gene encodes CDR1 SGHTA and CDR2 FQGNSA. The CDR3 region is CASRFPGTGGREQFF. The CDR3 nucleotides read TGTGCCAGCAGATTCCCCGGGACAGGTGGACGTGAGCAGTTCTTC. Complete variable domain (other parts from reference TRBV7-2 and TRBJ2-1): GAGVSQSPSNKVTEKGKDVELRCDPISGHTALYWYRQSLGQGLEFLIYFQGNSAPDKSGLPSDRFSAERTGGSVSTLTIQRTQQEDSAVYLCASRFPGTGGREQFFGPGTRLTVL.